This TCR beta chain was sequenced in a study of early stage breast cancer tumors. Study-wide background: Each sample averaged approximately 10-fold read coverage. Broader study findings: Comparing each tissue with blood distinguished tumor from normal in 14 of 16 patients.

Each tumor contributed about 20-50 mg of diced tissue. TCRdb keeps only in-frame clones here, not all; method: immunoSEQ multiplex PCR. The sample carries 20,000 to 30,000 clones, 60% to 70% recorded once. In germline, CDR1 is SGHTA, CDR2 FQGNSA. V shed 5 bases and J 3 bases; nucleotides not matched to a gene: 6. The CDR3 runs to 14 residues. For this clone: The antigen is unknown.

The chain recombines TRBV7-2 with TRBJ2-7; 8 bases are shared with TRBD2. The TCR sequence derives from a person in their sixties with breast cancer. What was sequenced was breast tumor tissue. The CDR3 region has the DNA TGTGCCAGCAGCCCTGGACTAGCTAGCTACGAGCAGTACTTC. Translated: CASSPGLASYEQYF.